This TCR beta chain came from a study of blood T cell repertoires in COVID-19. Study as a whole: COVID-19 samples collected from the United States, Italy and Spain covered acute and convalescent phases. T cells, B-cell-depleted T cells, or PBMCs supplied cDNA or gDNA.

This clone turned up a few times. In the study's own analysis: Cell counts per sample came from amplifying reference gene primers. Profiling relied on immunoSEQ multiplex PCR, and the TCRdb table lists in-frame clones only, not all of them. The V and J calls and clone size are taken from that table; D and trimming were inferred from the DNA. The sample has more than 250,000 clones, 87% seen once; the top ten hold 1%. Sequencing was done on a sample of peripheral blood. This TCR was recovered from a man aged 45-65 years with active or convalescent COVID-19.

The CDR3 here is CAAKAGTGDTEAFF. CDR3 in DNA: TGCGCCGCAAAAGCCGGGACAGGGGACACTGAAGCTTTCTTT. The J gene is TRBJ1-1, the V gene TRBV5-1, with 10 bases matching TRBD1. Trimming removed 10 bases from V and 3 bases from J; junction bases left unmatched: 9. Per germline, CDR1 SGHRS and CDR2 YFSETQ. The CDR3 sequence is 14 residues long.